One sample yielded the 2 T cell receptor beta chains listed below, sequenced in a study of CD8+ T cells in alopecia areata. Treatment noted: oral pan-JAK inhibitor, 5-10 mg twice daily. Extraction of RNA preceded its reverse transcription into cDNA, which served as the sequencing template. The assay was immunoSEQ multiplex PCR, and TCRdb's table has in-frame clones only and misses some. There are about 190,000 clones in the sample; over 55% occur only once, and just over 1% lies in the top ten. Sequencing used CD4+ T cells sorted from blood, obtained at week 24, from a patient treated with tofacitinib. The receptors stem from a human donor with alopecia areata.

This clone was counted ten times or more. The gene calls are TRBV7-2 and TRBJ2-2; D may be TRBD1 or TRBD2 (5 bases each). Between the trimmed V and J ends, which lost 0 bases and 4 bases, there was a span of 15 bases. The germline V gene has CDR1 SGHTA and CDR2 FQGNSA. The CDR3 length is 17 residues. CDR3 nucleotides: TGTGCCAGCAGCTTAGCGCGGGTGGGGCCAAGCACCGGGGAGCTGTTTTTT. Translation gives CASSLARVGPSTGELFF.

V gene TRBV29-1 combines with J gene TRBJ2-1; D ambiguous. CDR1 is SQVTM, CDR2 ANQGSEA, per germline. The V gene lost 4 bases and the J gene lost 6 bases, with 4 bases spanning the gap. CDR3 length: 10 amino acids. CDR3 coding DNA: TGCAGCGTTGGTCTCAATGAGCAGTTCTTC. This translates into CSVGLNEQFF.